The clone carrying this T cell receptor (beta chain) has a count of ten or more. The antigen is unknown. The data were obtained in a study of human T cells and chemical hapten exposure. Study results and caveats: The formation of large CDR3 similarity clusters by expanded TCRs significantly exceeded that of controls.

The germline CDR1 and CDR2 sequences are MNHNS and SASEGT. V lost 5 bases and J 2 bases, leaving 18 bases between the germline ends. The CDR3 is 16 amino acids. Time point described: pre-sensitization, week 0. The treatment was: therapeutic diphenylcyclopropenone sensitization with weekly scalp DPC. Only after blood had been drawn was each patch test applied. In the authors' workflow: There were a median of around 97,000 TCRs per sample, with a range from about 20,000 to 700,000. TCRdb recomputed calls from the RACE reads with MiXCR, one row per CDR3 protein. What appears here as the V and J calls and clone size reflects TCRdb's work, not the paper's. The repertoire consists of more than 100,000 distinct CDR3 sequences, with about 13% occurring once and the leading ten covering approximately 2.6%.

The chain carries TRBV6-1 and TRBJ1-2; D unresolved. The TCR was taken from a woman in her late teens or twenties with alopecia areata. Some clones in this sample may be carry-over from other donors' samples. The material was whole blood, obtained in connection with sensitization to the hapten diphenylcyclopropenone (DPC). The CDR3 DNA reads TGTGCCAGCAGTCAAAGGAGTCAGCCCCAAAACTATGGCTACACCTTC. Its translation: CASSQRSQPQNYGYTF.